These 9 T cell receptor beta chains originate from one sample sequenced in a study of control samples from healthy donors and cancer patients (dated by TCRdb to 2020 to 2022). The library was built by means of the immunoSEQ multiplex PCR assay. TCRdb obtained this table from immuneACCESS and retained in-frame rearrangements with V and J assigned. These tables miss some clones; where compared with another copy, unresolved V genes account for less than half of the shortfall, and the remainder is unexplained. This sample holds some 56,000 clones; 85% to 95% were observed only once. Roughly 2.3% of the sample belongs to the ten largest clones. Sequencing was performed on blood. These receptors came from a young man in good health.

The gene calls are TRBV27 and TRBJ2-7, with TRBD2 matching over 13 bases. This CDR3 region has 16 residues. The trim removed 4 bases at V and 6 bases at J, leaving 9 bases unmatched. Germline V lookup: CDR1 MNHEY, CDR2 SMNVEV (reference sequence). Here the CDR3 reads CASSSILAGGPGEQYF. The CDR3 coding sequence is TGTGCCAGCAGTTCCATACTAGCGGGAGGGCCGGGCGAGCAGTACTTC.

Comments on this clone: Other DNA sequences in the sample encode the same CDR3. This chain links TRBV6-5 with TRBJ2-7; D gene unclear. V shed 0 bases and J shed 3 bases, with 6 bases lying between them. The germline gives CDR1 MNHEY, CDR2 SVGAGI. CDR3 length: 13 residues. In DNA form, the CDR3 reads TGTGCCAGCAGTTACTCTAGCAACTACGAGCAGTACTTC. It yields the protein CASSYSSNYEQYF.

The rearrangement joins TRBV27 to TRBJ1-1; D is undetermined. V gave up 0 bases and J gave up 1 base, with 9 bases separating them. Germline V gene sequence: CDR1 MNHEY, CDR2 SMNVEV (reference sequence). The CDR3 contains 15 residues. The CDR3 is CASSLSQAQNTEAFF. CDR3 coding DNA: TGTGCCAGCAGTTTATCGCAGGCTCAGAACACTGAAGCTTTCTTT.

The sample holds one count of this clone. CDR3: CASSPRDRVYNEQFF. The CDR3, as DNA: TGTGCCAGCAGTCCCAGGGACAGGGTCTACAATGAGCAGTTCTTC. This chain joins TRBV13 and TRBJ2-1; TRBD1 aligns across 9 bases. The length of the CDR3 is 15 residues. In germline, CDR1 is PRHDT, CDR2 FYEKMQ (reference sequence). The V and J ends lost 6 bases and 3 bases, in that order; junction bases with no gene match: 6.

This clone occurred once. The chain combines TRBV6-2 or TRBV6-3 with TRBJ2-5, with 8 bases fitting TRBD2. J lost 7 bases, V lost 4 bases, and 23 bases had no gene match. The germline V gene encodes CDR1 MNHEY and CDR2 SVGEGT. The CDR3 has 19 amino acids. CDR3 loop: CASSFGILRSGRGYGTQYF. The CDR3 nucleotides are TGTGCCAGCAGTTTTGGCATATTAAGGAGCGGGAGAGGGTATGGGACCCAGTACTTC.

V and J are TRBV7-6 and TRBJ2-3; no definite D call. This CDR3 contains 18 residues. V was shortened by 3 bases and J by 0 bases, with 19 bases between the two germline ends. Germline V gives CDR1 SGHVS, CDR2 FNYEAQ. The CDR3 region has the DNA TGTGCCAGCAGCTTTCGAACGGGTGGACGCACTAGCACAGATACGCAGTATTTT. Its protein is CASSFRTGGRTSTDTQYF.

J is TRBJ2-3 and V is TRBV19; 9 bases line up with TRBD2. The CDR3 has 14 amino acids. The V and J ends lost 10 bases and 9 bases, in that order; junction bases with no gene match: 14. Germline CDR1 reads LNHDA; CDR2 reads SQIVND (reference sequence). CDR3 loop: CATSAGGWGRTQYF. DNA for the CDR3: TGTGCCACTTCAGCGGGAGGTTGGGGGCGGACGCAGTATTTT.

The CDR3 protein is CASSPPSPGTGLATEAFF. In DNA form, the CDR3 reads TGTGCCAGCAGCCCACCAAGTCCCGGGACAGGGTTGGCCACTGAAGCTTTCTTT. V is TRBV7-9 and J is TRBJ1-1, with 9 bases matching TRBD1. The V gene's germline CDR1 is SEHNR and CDR2 FQNEAQ (reference sequence). There are 18 residues in the CDR3. V gave up 5 bases and J gave up 4 bases; unmatched junction bases: 17.

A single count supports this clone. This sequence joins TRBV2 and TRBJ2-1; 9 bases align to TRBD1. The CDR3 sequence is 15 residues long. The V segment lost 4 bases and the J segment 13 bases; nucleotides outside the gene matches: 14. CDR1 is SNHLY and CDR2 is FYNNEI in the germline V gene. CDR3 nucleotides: TGTGCCAGCAGTGGGAGGCGGACAGGGGTCGTTTTCCAGTTCTTC. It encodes CASSGRRTGVVFQFF.